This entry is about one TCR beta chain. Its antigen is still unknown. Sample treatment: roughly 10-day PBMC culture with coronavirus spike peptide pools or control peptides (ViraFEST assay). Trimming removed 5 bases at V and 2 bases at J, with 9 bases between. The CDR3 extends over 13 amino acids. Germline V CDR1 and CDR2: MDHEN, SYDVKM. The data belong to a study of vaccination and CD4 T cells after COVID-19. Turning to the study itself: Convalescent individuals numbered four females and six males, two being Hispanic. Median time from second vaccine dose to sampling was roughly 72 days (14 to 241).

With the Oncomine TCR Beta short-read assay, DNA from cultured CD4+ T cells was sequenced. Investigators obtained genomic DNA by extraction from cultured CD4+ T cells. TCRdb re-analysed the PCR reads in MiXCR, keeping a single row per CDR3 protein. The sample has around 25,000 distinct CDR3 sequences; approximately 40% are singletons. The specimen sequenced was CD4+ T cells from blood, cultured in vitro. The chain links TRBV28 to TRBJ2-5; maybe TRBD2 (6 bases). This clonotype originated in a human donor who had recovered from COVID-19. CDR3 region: CASSRSGQETQYF. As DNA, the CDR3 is TGTGCCAGCAGTCGGAGCGGGCAAGAGACCCAGTACTTC.